This TCR beta chain was documented in a study of identical twins. Findings and limits, study-wide: Insertions were reduced in abundant cord blood beta clonotypes but not in memory repertoires. Low generation-probability sequences were in excess among twin-shared out-of-frame alpha sequences.

As concerns this clonotype: Its matching antigen is unknown.

TCRdb re-derived calls from the 5' RACE reads in MiXCR, one entry per CDR3 protein. The data show fewer than 500,000 distinct CDR3 sequences, approximately 24% seen once. Germline V gives CDR1 SGHTA, CDR2 FQGNSA. The CDR3 is 17 amino acids. The trim removed 5 bases at V and 4 bases at J, leaving 15 bases unmatched. The same specimen was also included in a second study, on T cells expressing NK-cell markers.

Sample: CD4+ T cells sorted from blood. The gene calls are TRBV7-2 and TRBJ2-5, with 8 nucleotides matching TRBD2. This sequence was found in a woman aged 18-30 years in good health. The DNA for the CDR3 is TGTGCCAGCAGCCGGTTGGCGGGAGGAGTTGGTGGAGAGACCCAGTACTTC. Its protein product is CASSRLAGGVGGETQYF.